A single sample gave rise to the 3 T cell receptor beta chains below, sequenced in a study of T cells in Graves' hyperthyroidism and ophthalmopathy. TCR beta CDR3 regions were amplified from RNA. The primer set for the first-round RT-PCR of the TCR CDR3 was HTBI. One entry per CDR3 protein, called by TCRdb with MiXCR from the multiplex PCR reads. Of 450,000 to 600,000 distinct CDR3 sequences in the sample, 12% to 15% are singletons; the top ten hold around 13%. The material sequenced was blood. The receptors originated from a woman aged 40 to 50 with Graves' hyperthyroidism.

V is TRBV5-6 and J is TRBJ1-2, with D maybe TRBD1 (6 bases). The CDR3 is 14 residues long. V was clipped by 5 bases and J by 2 bases, with 13 bases between them. Germline CDR1 SGHDT, CDR2 YYEEEE. The CDR3 loop is CASRSEQGNYGYTF. Written as DNA, the CDR3 is TGTGCCAGCAGATCGGAGCAGGGGAACTATGGCTACACCTTC.

This clonotype was seen repeatedly, ten times or more. The chain uses TRBV15 and TRBJ1-1; D possibly corresponds to TRBD1 (5 bases). The V end lost 0 bases, the J end lost 1 base, and 9 bases lay between the germline ends. The CDR3 loop spans 15 amino acids. Germline V gene data show CDR1 as LNHNV and CDR2 as YYDKDF (reference sequence). The CDR3 sequence is CATSRDRVENTEAFF. In nucleotides, the CDR3 is TGTGCCACCAGCAGAGACAGGGTTGAGAACACTGAAGCTTTCTTT.

The chain employs TRBV2 and TRBJ2-7; 14 bases map to TRBD2. CDR1 and CDR2 (germline): SNHLY, FYNNEI. V lost 6 bases, J lost 3 bases, and 10 bases stayed unmatched. The CDR3 length is 17 residues. This chain's CDR3 is CASRAGTSGSRGYEQYF. In nucleotides, the CDR3 is TGTGCCAGCAGGGCCGGGACTAGCGGGAGTAGGGGCTACGAGCAGTACTTC. Combining the CDR3 with reference TRBV2 and TRBJ2-7 gives the whole variable domain EPEVTQTPSHQVTQMGQEVILRCVPISNHLYFYWYRQILGQKVEFLVSFYNNEISEKSEIFDDQFSVERPDGSNFTLKIRSTKLEDSAMYFCASRAGTSGSRGYEQYFGPGTRLTVT.